The 14 T cell receptor beta chains listed next were all sequenced from one sample in a study of blood T cell repertoires in COVID-19. Produced via immunoSEQ multiplex PCR; TCRdb's table is partial and in-frame only. This table has some 670,000 clones, approximately 90% appearing once. Sequenced input: peripheral blood. The receptors were gathered from a woman aged 18-35 years with acute or convalescent COVID-19.

This sequence joins TRBV6-5 and TRBJ1-4; TRBD1 aligns across 9 bases. From germline, CDR1 is MNHEY and CDR2 SVGAGI. CDR3 size: 16 residues. V was pared by 6 bases and J by 0 bases, with 5 bases of the junction left unmatched. CDR3 nucleotide sequence: TGTGCCAGCAGGTACAGGGGGCGTTCAACTAATGAAAAACTGTTTTTT. Amino acid sequence: CASRYRGRSTNEKLFF.

The chain carries TRBV27 and TRBJ2-5; a weak D match, TRBD1 (6 bases). From germline, CDR1 is MNHEY and CDR2 SMNVEV (reference sequence). Trimming stripped 5 bases from V and 5 bases from J, with 15 bases between. This CDR3 spans 14 amino acids. The chain's CDR3 is CASSATGLVETQYF. In nucleotides, the CDR3 is TGTGCCAGCAGTGCTACAGGGTTAGTGGAGACCCAGTACTTC.

This chain connects TRBV5-5 to TRBJ2-7, with 11 bases matching TRBD2. The V gene end was trimmed by 5 bases and the J gene end by 2 bases; junction bases not matched to a gene: 6. This CDR3 has 15 amino acids. From germline, CDR1 is SGHKS and CDR2 YYEKEE (reference sequence). The CDR3 reads CASREGLAVTYEQYF. CDR3 bases: TGTGCCAGCAGGGAGGGACTAGCGGTAACCTACGAGCAGTACTTC.

The rearrangement links TRBV5-1 to TRBJ2-7; possible D gene TRBD2, 6 bases. V lost 3 bases, J lost 2 bases, and 15 bases lay in between. This CDR3 contains 15 residues. Germline V gives CDR1 SGHRS, CDR2 YFSETQ. Here the CDR3 DNA reads TGCGCCAGCAGCTGGGACTTTCCGATAGCCTACGAGCAGTACTTC. Amino acids: CASSWDFPIAYEQYF.

This clone occurred a few times. The chain combines TRBV5-1 with TRBJ1-2, with 8 nucleotides matching TRBD1. CDR3 size: 16 residues. J was trimmed by 10 bases and V by 4 bases; bases with no gene match: 18. From germline, CDR1 is SGHRS and CDR2 YFSETQ. The CDR3 nucleotides read TGCGCCAGCAGCCTGACCAGGGGGCCCATATTGGTGAACTACACCTTC. The encoded protein is CASSLTRGPILVNYTF. Based on the CDR3 plus reference TRBV5-1 and TRBJ1-2, the full variable domain is KAGVTQTPRYLIKTRGQQVTLSCSPISGHRSVSWYQQTPGQGLQFLFEYFSETQRNKGNFPGRFSGRQFSNSRSEMNVSTLELGDSALYLCASSLTRGPILVNYTFGSGTRLTVV.

As regards this clone: Other DNA sequences within the sample encode an identical CDR3. The J gene is TRBJ1-1, the V gene TRBV4-2, with 7 bases identical to TRBD1. Germline CDR1 is LGHNA and CDR2 is YNFKEQ. The CDR3 extends over 14 amino acids. V shed 4 bases, J shed 0 bases, and the junction held 2 bases outside the gene matches. The CDR3 loop is CASSPGGLNTEAFF. The CDR3 region has the DNA TGTGCCAGCAGCCCAGGGGGGTTGAACACTGAAGCTTTCTTT.

V usage is TRBV15 and J usage is TRBJ2-7, with 7 bases aligning to TRBD1. The CDR3 runs to 17 residues. The V and J ends lost 4 bases and 6 bases, in that order; junction bases with no gene match: 18. From germline, CDR1 is LNHNV and CDR2 YYDKDF (reference sequence). CDR3 sequence reads: CATSTPDETGLRGEQYF. The CDR3 nucleotides read TGTGCCACCAGCACCCCGGATGAGACAGGGCTGAGGGGCGAGCAGTACTTC.

The rearrangement links TRBV2 to TRBJ2-1; D unclear. Germline CDR1 is SNHLY and CDR2 is FYNNEI. V shed 8 bases and J shed 3 bases, with 11 bases lying between them. CDR3 length: 13 residues. DNA for the CDR3: TGTGCCAGCGCCGCCAGTGGCTACAATGAGCAGTTCTTC. It is translated as CASAASGYNEQFF.

This chain joins TRBV2 and TRBJ2-5, with 9 bases lining up with TRBD1. Trimming cost V 7 bases and J 5 bases; bases outside gene matches: 8. CDR3 size: 14 residues. Germline V gene data show CDR1 as SNHLY and CDR2 as FYNNEI. CDR3 DNA: TGTGCCAGCAAGGCGACAGGGGGGCCTGAGACCCAGTACTTC. It is translated as CASKATGGPETQYF.

This chain's CDR3 is CAWTKMGGMGYTF. DNA for the CDR3: TGTGCCTGGACAAAGATGGGGGGGATGGGCTACACCTTC. The rearrangement joins TRBV30 to TRBJ1-2; D perhaps matches TRBD1 (5 bases). This CDR3 is built from 13 residues. Trimming left V 4 bases short and J 8 bases short, with 17 bases between. Germline CDR1 GTSNPN, CDR2 SVGIG (reference sequence).

This chain connects TRBV5-6 to TRBJ1-3; maybe TRBD1 (6 bases). The V and J ends lost 4 bases and 2 bases respectively, with 16 bases between them. Germline CDR1 SGHDT, CDR2 YYEEEE. This CDR3 is built from 16 residues. This CDR3 is CASSAVQGVAGNTIYF. The CDR3 region has the DNA TGTGCCAGCAGCGCGGTACAGGGTGTGGCTGGAAACACCATATATTTT. The full variable domain, in which reference TRBV5-6 and TRBJ1-3 provide the parts outside the CDR3, is DAGVTQSPTHLIKTRGQQVTLRCSPKSGHDTVSWYQQALGQGPQFIFQYYEEEERQRGNFPDRFSGHQFPNYSSELNVNALLLGDSALYLCASSAVQGVAGNTIYFGEGSWLTVV.

The chain combines TRBV6-1 with TRBJ2-7; D possibly corresponds to TRBD2 (5 bases). This CDR3 has 14 residues. V dropped 2 bases and J dropped 3 bases, with 11 bases sitting between them. The V gene's germline CDR1 is MNHNS and CDR2 SASEGT. The CDR3: CASSERGSLYEQYF. Written as DNA, the CDR3 is TGTGCCAGCAGTGAAAGAGGGTCCCTCTACGAGCAGTACTTC.

The V call is TRBV7-2, the J call TRBJ2-2; D unclear. Germline V lookup: CDR1 SGHTA, CDR2 FQGNSA. The V end lost 4 bases, the J end lost 4 bases, and 7 bases lay between the germline ends. The CDR3 has 13 amino acids. In DNA, the CDR3 is TGTGCCAGCAGCTACCGGGTCACCGGGGAGCTGTTTTTT. Encoded protein: CASSYRVTGELFF.

CDR3 DNA sequence: TGTGCCAGCACACGGGACAGCCGCAATCAGCCCCAGCATTTT. Its protein is CASTRDSRNQPQHF. This chain connects TRBV2 to TRBJ1-5; 7 bases match TRBD1. The germline gives CDR1 SNHLY, CDR2 FYNNEI. This CDR3 is 14 amino acids long. With V trimmed by 7 bases and J by 2 bases, 5 bases remained unmatched.